This T cell receptor (beta chain) was recovered during a study of blood T cell repertoires in COVID-19. V dropped 7 bases and J dropped 5; count of bases not matched to a gene: 5. Germline assignment: CDR1 LNHDA and CDR2 SQIVND (reference sequence). The CDR3 is 15 amino acids. Only in-frame clones appear in the TCRdb table, and some are missing; sequencing was by immunoSEQ multiplex PCR. The sample shows 390,000 or so clones, roughly four fifths of them seen only once. The origin of this receptor is a woman in her 50s who had recovered from COVID-19. The material sequenced was PBMCs or T cells enriched from blood (not recorded which). The chain uses TRBV19 and TRBJ2-2; the match to TRBD1 covers 12 bases. As DNA, the CDR3 is TGTGCCAGTAATCGGGACAGGGGGCGGACCGGGGAGCTGTTTTTT. Amino acid sequence: CASNRDRGRTGELFF.